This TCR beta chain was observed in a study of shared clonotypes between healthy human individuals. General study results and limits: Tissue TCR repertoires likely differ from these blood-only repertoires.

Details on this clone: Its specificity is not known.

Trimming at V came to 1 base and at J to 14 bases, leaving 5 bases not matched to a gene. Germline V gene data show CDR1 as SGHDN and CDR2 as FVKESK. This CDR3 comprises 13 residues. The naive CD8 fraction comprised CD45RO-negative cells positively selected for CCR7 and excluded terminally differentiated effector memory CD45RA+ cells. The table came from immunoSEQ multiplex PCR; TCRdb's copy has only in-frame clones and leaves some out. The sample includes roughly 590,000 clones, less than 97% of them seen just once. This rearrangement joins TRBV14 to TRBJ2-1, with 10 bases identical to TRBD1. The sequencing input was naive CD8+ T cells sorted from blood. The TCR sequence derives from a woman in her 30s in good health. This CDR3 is CASSQAGTGAKFF. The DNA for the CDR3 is TGTGCCAGCAGCCAAGCGGGGACAGGGGCCAAGTTCTTC.